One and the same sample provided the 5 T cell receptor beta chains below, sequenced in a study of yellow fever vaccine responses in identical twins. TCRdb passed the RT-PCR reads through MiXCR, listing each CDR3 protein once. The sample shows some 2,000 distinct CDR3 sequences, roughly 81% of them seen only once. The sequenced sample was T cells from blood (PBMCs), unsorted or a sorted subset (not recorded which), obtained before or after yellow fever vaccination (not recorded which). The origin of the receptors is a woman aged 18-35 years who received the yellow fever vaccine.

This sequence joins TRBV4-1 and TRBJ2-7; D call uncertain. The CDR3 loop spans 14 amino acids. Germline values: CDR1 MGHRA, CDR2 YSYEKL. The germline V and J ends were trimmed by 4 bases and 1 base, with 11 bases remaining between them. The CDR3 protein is CASSPRELSYEQYF. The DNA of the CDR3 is TGCGCCAGCAGCCCGAGAGAGCTATCCTACGAGCAGTACTTC.

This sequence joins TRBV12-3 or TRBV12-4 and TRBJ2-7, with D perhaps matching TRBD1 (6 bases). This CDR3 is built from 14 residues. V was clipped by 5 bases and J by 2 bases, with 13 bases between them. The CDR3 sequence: CASSPRDKAYEQYF. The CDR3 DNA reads TGTGCCAGCAGTCCCCGGGACAAAGCCTACGAGCAGTACTTC.

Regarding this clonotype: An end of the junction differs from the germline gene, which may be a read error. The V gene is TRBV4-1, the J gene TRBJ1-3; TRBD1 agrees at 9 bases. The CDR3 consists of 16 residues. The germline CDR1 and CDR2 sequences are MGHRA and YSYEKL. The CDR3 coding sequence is TGCGCCAGCAGCCAGAAGGGACAGGGCCCTGGAAACACCATGTATTTT. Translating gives CASSQKGQGPGNTMYF.

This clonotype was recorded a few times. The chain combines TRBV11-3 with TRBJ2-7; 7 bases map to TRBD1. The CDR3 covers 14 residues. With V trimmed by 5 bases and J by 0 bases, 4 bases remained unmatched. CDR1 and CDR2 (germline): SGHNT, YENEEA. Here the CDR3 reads CASSPGTVSYEQYF. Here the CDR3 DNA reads TGTGCCAGCAGCCCCGGGACAGTCTCCTACGAGCAGTACTTC.

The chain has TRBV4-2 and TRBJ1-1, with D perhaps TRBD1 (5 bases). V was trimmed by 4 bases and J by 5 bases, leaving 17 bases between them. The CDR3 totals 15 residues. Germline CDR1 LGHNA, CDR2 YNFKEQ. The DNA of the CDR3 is TGTGCCAGCAGCCCCCACACAGACGGGACGACTGAAGCTTTCTTT. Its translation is CASSPHTDGTTEAFF.